What follows are 20 T cell receptor beta chains derived from one specimen sequenced in a study of cytomegalovirus exposure and HLA in healthy donors. With 60 Vbeta and 13 Jbeta primers, the PCR was carried out. Method: immunoSEQ multiplex PCR; TCRdb's copy keeps in-frame clones and lacks some. The data show about 200,000 clones, about 85% seen once. The source material was PBMCs. The receptor source for this set is a male donor in good health and CMV-seropositive.

About this clone: A junction end diverges from the germline sequence, so it may reflect a read error. The V and J genes are TRBV18 and TRBJ1-1, with D hard to call. The CDR3 is 12 residues long. Germline V lookup: CDR1 KGHSH, CDR2 LQKENI. The CDR3 loop is CAGSPRDTEAFF. DNA for the CDR3: TGTGCCGGCTCACCTCGTGACACTGAAGCTTTCTTT.

V usage is TRBV4-2 and J usage is TRBJ2-6, with unresolved D. The germline gives CDR1 LGHNA, CDR2 YNFKEQ. The CDR3 loop spans 16 amino acids. Trimming left V 0 bases short and J 2 bases short, with 8 bases between. CDR3 sequence (DNA): TGTGCCAGCAGCCAAGAATCTTTAGCTGGGGCCAACGTCCTGACTTTC. Translated, it gives CASSQESLAGANVLTF.

The V gene is TRBV18, the J gene TRBJ1-2, with 9 positions matching TRBD1. Germline lookup yields CDR1 KGHSH and CDR2 LQKENI. The trim removed 4 bases at V and 4 bases at J, leaving 7 bases unmatched. The CDR3 contains 15 residues. The CDR3 loop is CASSQTGGEGYGYTF. CDR3 DNA: TGTGCCAGCTCACAGACAGGGGGTGAAGGCTATGGCTACACCTTC. The whole variable domain, filled in from reference TRBV18 and TRBJ1-2, reads NAGVMQNPRHLVRRRGQEARLRCSPMKGHSHVYWYRQLPEEGLKFMVYLQKENIIDESGMPKERFSAEFPKEGPSILRIQQVVRGDSAAYFCASSQTGGEGYGYTFGSGTRLTVV.

The rearrangement joins TRBV19 to TRBJ2-1; 14 bases are a match to TRBD2. Germline CDR1 and CDR2: LNHDA and SQIVND (reference sequence). The CDR3 is 17 amino acids. J gave up 5 bases and V 5 bases, and 8 bases lay outside the gene matches. CDR3 region: CASSPGLAGGRDNEQFF. The CDR3 DNA reads as TGTGCCAGTAGTCCCGGACTAGCGGGAGGTAGAGACAATGAGCAGTTCTTC.

The chain joins TRBV7-2 to TRBJ2-7, with D perhaps TRBD2 (5 bases). The V end was cut by 1 base, the J end by 0 bases, with 7 bases between. CDR1 is SGHTA and CDR2 is FQGNSA in the germline V gene. The CDR3 has 14 amino acids. The CDR3 region has the DNA TGTGCCAGCAGCTTAGGCCGGGACTCCTACGAGCAGTACTTC. Its translation: CASSLGRDSYEQYF. Supplemented by reference TRBV7-2 and TRBJ2-7, the full variable domain reads GAGVSQSPSNKVTEKGKDVELRCDPISGHTALYWYRQSLGQGLEFLIYFQGNSAPDKSGLPSDRFSAERTGGSVSTLTIQRTQQEDSAVYLCASSLGRDSYEQYFGPGTRLTVT.

The chain couples TRBV10-3 to TRBJ1-6, with 8 bases aligning to TRBD1. The length of the CDR3 is 14 residues. The germline V gene has CDR1 ENHRY and CDR2 SYGVKD. Trimming at V came to 5 bases and at J to 6 bases, leaving 3 bases not matched to a gene. CDR3 loop: CAISSTGVNSPLHF. CDR3 in DNA: TGTGCCATCAGTTCGACAGGGGTTAATTCACCCCTCCACTTT.

This clone showed up just once. This chain connects TRBV27 to TRBJ1-6, with D uncertain. Trimming took 3 bases from V and 0 from J, leaving 9 bases between them. CDR3 length: 16 amino acids. Germline CDR1 reads MNHEY; CDR2 reads SMNVEV (reference sequence). CDR3 protein: CASSFTGSSYNSPLHF. In DNA form, the CDR3 reads TGTGCCAGCAGTTTTACGGGGAGCTCCTATAATTCACCCCTCCACTTT.

As DNA, the CDR3 is TGTGCCAGCAGCCCCACCGTGGACAGGGGTTATGGCTACACCTTC. This encodes CASSPTVDRGYGYTF. This chain links TRBV7-2 with TRBJ1-2, with TRBD1 identical over 9 bases. The CDR3 sequence is 15 residues long. The J segment lost 5 bases and the V segment lost 5 bases, leaving 9 bases of the junction unmatched. The V gene's germline CDR1 is SGHTA and CDR2 FQGNSA.

The V and J genes are TRBV10-3 and TRBJ2-7; D unresolved. Germline lookup yields CDR1 ENHRY and CDR2 SYGVKD. The CDR3 spans 12 residues. Deletions cut 6 bases from V and 3 bases from J, with 9 bases between. CDR3 loop: CAIRGENYEQYF. The CDR3 DNA follows: TGTGCCATCAGGGGCGAGAACTACGAGCAGTACTTC.

This chain connects TRBV5-4 to TRBJ2-1, with TRBD2 matching over 11 bases. CDR3 length equals 16 residues. CDR1 SGHNT and CDR2 YYREEE come from the germline V gene (reference sequence). V lost 0 bases and J lost 8; bases outside the gene matches: 7. The CDR3 sequence is CASSLAFTSGGYEQFF. As DNA, the CDR3 is TGTGCCAGCAGCTTGGCATTCACTAGCGGGGGTTATGAGCAGTTCTTC. The full variable domain, its missing parts supplied by reference TRBV5-4 and TRBJ2-1, is ETGVTQSPTHLIKTRGQQVTLRCSSQSGHNTVSWYQQALGQGPQFIFQYYREEENGRGNFPPRFSGLQFPNYSSELNVNALELDDSALYLCASSLAFTSGGYEQFFGPGTRLTVL.

CDR3 region: CASSAGTSSYEQYF. For the CDR3, the DNA is TGTGCCAGCAGCGCTGGGACATCCTCCTACGAGCAGTACTTC. V usage is TRBV9 and J usage is TRBJ2-7; D possibly corresponds to TRBD1 (6 bases). The V gene lost 3 bases and the J gene lost 0 bases, with 10 bases spanning the gap. Germline V gene lookup returns CDR1 SGDLS and CDR2 YYNGEE. The CDR3 spans 14 residues. The complete variable domain, with remaining parts taken from reference TRBV9 and TRBJ2-7, reads DSGVTQTPKHLITATGQRVTLRCSPRSGDLSVYWYQQSLDQGLQFLIQYYNGEERAKGNILERFSAQQFPDLHSELNLSSLELGDSALYFCASSAGTSSYEQYFGPGTRLTVT.

V usage is TRBV4-3 and J usage is TRBJ2-7; 9 positions match TRBD1. Trimming cost V 1 base and J 2 bases; bases outside gene matches: 12. Per the germline V gene, CDR1 is LGHNA and CDR2 is YSLEER. The CDR3 loop spans 18 amino acids. The CDR3 DNA reads TGCGCCAGCAGCCAAGTTCAACAGGGGGCAATTCTAACCTACGAGCAGTACTTC. Translated: CASSQVQQGAILTYEQYF.

The chain has TRBV6-4 and TRBJ2-2, with D hard to call. The length of the CDR3 is 15 residues. Trimming removed 0 bases from V and 7 bases from J, with 12 bases in between. CDR1 is MRHNA and CDR2 is SNTAGT in the germline V gene. The CDR3 is CASSDSPTPGGELFF. In nucleotides, the CDR3 is TGTGCCAGCAGTGACTCACCGACCCCGGGCGGGGAGCTGTTTTTT.

The chain employs TRBV7-9 and TRBJ1-1, with TRBD1 as a possible D gene (5 bases). Germline V gene lookup returns CDR1 SEHNR and CDR2 FQNEAQ (reference sequence). The CDR3 length is 15 residues. Deletions cut 3 bases from V and 0 bases from J, with 11 bases between. The CDR3 is CASSLGLRMNTEAFF. The CDR3 coding sequence is TGTGCCAGCAGCTTGGGACTGCGCATGAACACTGAAGCTTTCTTT.

This clone was seen a few times. This chain links TRBV2 with TRBJ2-2, with 8 bases fitting TRBD2. Germline trimming cut 10 bases from V and 1 base from J; bases unmatched to any gene: 8. This CDR3 contains 15 residues. Germline values: CDR1 SNHLY, CDR2 FYNNEI. The CDR3 DNA follows: TGTGCCATCCGGGGGGGGAGGTTGAACACCGGGGAGCTGTTTTTT. It specifies CAIRGGRLNTGELFF.

This chain connects TRBV28 to TRBJ2-1, with 14 bases lining up with TRBD2. This CDR3 has 15 amino acids. The V gene's germline CDR1 is MDHEN and CDR2 SYDVKM. The junction had 7 bases not matched to a gene; V was cut back by 8 bases and J by 7 bases. The CDR3 here is CASGLGLAGVNEQFF. The CDR3, as DNA: TGTGCCAGCGGCCTGGGACTAGCGGGAGTAAATGAGCAGTTCTTC.

This rearrangement joins TRBV10-3 to TRBJ1-2; TRBD1 matches at 8 bases. This CDR3 contains 16 residues. CDR1 ENHRY and CDR2 SYGVKD come from the germline V gene. V shed 6 bases and J 2 bases; nucleotides not matched to a gene: 11. The CDR3 bases are TGTGCCATCAGCGCCGCAGGGACAGGAACGAACTATGGCTACACCTTC. It translates to CAISAAGTGTNYGYTF.

The rearrangement links TRBV7-2 to TRBJ2-1, with D unclear. Trimming cost V 5 bases and J 6 bases, with 8 bases left between them. This CDR3 comprises 12 residues. The germline V gene has CDR1 SGHTA and CDR2 FQGNSA. The CDR3 DNA reads TGTGCCAGCAGCCTGAGAAGCAATGAGCAGTTCTTC. Its translation is CASSLRSNEQFF.

The chain links TRBV7-6 to TRBJ2-2; D might be TRBD2 (6 bases). Trimming removed 7 bases from V and 2 bases from J, with 17 bases in between. This CDR3 contains 16 residues. The germline gives CDR1 SGHVS, CDR2 FNYEAQ. For the CDR3, the DNA is TGTGCCAGCACCCCCTGGGGGAGGCGTAACACCGGGGAGCTGTTTTTT. The encoded protein is CASTPWGRRNTGELFF.

J is TRBJ2-1 and V is TRBV5-1, with 8 bases aligning to TRBD1. V was pared by 2 bases and J by 4 bases, with 8 bases of the junction left unmatched. Germline V lookup: CDR1 SGHRS, CDR2 YFSETQ. This CDR3 has 16 amino acids. CDR3 amino acids: CASSLLGQGNYNEQFF. The CDR3 DNA reads TGCGCCAGCAGCTTACTCGGACAGGGAAATTACAATGAGCAGTTCTTC.